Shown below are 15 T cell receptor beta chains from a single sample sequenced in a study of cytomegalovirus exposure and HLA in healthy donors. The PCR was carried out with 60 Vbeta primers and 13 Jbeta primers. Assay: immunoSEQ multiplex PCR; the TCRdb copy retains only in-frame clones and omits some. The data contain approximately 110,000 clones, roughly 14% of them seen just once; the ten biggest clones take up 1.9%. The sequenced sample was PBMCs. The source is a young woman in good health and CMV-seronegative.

Here the CDR3 reads CASIPSGDYNEQFF. In DNA, the CDR3 is TGTGCCAGCATTCCTAGCGGGGACTACAATGAGCAGTTCTTC. The chain combines TRBV6-6 with TRBJ2-1; 9 positions match TRBD2. The J segment lost 3 bases and the V segment lost 7 bases, leaving 4 bases of the junction unmatched. The CDR3 length is 14 residues. Germline CDR1 is MNHNY and CDR2 is SVGAGI (reference sequence).

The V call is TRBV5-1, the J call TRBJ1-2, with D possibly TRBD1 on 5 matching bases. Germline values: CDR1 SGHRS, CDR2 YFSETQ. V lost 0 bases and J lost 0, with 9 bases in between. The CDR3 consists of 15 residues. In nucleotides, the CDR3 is TGCGCCAGCAGCTTGGTCCAGGGAACTAACTATGGCTACACCTTC. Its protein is CASSLVQGTNYGYTF.

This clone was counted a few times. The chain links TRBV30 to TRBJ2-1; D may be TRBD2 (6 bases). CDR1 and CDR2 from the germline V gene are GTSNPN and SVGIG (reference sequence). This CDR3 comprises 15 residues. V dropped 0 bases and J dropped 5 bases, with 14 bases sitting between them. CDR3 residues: CAWSVGTSNNNEQFF. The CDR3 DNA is TGTGCCTGGAGTGTAGGAACTAGCAATAACAATGAGCAGTTCTTC.

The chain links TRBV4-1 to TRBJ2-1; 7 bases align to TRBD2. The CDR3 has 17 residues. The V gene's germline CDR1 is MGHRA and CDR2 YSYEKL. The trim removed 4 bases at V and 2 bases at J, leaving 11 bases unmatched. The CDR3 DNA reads TGCGCCAGCAGCCCCCGGGCCCCGGGGGGAACCTACAATGAGCAGTTCTTC. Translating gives CASSPRAPGGTYNEQFF.

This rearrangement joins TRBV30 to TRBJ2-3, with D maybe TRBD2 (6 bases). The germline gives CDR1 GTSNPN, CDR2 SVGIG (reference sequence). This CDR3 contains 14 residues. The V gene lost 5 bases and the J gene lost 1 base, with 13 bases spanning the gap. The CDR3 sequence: CAWGGVAGTDTQYF. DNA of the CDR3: TGTGCCTGGGGTGGGGTAGCGGGCACAGATACGCAGTATTTT.

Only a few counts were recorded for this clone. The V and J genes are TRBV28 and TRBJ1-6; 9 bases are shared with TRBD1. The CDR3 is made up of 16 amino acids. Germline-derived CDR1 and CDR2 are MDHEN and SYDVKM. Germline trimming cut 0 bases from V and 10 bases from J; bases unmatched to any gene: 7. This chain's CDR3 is CASSLWEGTGRSPLHF. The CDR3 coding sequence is TGTGCCAGCAGTTTATGGGAGGGGACAGGGAGGTCACCCCTCCACTTT.

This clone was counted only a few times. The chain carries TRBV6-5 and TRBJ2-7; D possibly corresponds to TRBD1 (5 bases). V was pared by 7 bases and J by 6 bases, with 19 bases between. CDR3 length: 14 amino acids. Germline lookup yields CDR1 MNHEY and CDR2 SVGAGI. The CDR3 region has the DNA TGTGCCAGCAAACCCCTAGGGGTTGGTATCGAGCAGTACTTC. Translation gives CASKPLGVGIEQYF.

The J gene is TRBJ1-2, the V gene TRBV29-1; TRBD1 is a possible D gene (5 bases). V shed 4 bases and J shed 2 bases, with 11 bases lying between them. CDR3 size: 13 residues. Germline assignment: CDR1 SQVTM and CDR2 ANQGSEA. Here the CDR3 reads CSVGRGFNYGYTF. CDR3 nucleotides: TGCAGCGTTGGTCGGGGGTTCAACTATGGCTACACCTTC. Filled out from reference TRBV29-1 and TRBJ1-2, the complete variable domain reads SAVISQKPSRDICQRGTSLTIQCQVDSQVTMMFWYRQQPGQSLTLIATANQGSEATYESGFVIDKFPISRPNLTFSTLTVSNMSPEDSSIYLCSVGRGFNYGYTFGSGTRLTVV.

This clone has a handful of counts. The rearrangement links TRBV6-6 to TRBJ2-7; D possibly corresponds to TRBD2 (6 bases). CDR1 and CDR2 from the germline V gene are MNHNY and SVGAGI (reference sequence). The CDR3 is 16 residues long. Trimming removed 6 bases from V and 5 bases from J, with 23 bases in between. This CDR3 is CASSNYGARERDEQYF. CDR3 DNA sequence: TGTGCCAGCAGCAACTACGGAGCCCGGGAGAGAGACGAGCAGTACTTC.

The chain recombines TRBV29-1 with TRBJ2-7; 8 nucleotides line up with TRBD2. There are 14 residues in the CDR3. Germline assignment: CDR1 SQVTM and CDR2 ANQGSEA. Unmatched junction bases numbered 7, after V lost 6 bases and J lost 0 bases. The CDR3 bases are TGCAGCGTCCGACTAGCGTCCGACTCCTACGAGCAGTACTTC. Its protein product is CSVRLASDSYEQYF.

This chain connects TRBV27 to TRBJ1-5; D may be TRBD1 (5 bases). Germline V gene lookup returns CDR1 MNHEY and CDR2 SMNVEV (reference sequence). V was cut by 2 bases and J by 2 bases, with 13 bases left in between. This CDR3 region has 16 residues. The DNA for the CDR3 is TGTGCCAGCAGTTTACGGGGGATTGAGGGCAATCAGCCCCAGCATTTT. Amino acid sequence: CASSLRGIEGNQPQHF.

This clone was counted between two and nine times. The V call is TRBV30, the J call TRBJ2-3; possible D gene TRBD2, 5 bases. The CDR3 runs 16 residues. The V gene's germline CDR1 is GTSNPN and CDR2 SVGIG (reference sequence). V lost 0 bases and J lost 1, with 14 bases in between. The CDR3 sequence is CAWSVGLTLGTDTQYF. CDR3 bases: TGTGCCTGGAGTGTTGGACTTACATTAGGCACAGATACGCAGTATTTT.

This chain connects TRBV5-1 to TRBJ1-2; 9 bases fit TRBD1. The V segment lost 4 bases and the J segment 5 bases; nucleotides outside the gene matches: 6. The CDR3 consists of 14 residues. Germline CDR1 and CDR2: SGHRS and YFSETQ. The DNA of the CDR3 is TGCGCCAGCAGCCGAGGGACAGGGTTTTATGGCTACACCTTC. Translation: CASSRGTGFYGYTF. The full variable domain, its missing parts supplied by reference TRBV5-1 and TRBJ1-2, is KAGVTQTPRYLIKTRGQQVTLSCSPISGHRSVSWYQQTPGQGLQFLFEYFSETQRNKGNFPGRFSGRQFSNSRSEMNVSTLELGDSALYLCASSRGTGFYGYTFGSGTRLTVV.

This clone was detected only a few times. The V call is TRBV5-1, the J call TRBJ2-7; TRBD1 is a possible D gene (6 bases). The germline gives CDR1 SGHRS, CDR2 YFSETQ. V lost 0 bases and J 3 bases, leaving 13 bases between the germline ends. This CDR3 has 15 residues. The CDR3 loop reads CASSLEAGVRYEQYF. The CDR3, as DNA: TGCGCCAGCAGCTTGGAGGCAGGGGTTCGCTACGAGCAGTACTTC.

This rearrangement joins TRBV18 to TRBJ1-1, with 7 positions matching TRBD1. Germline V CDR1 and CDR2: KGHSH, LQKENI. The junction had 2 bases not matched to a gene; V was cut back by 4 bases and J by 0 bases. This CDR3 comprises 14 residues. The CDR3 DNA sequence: TGTGCCAGCTCACGGGGACAGTTGAACACTGAAGCTTTCTTT. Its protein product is CASSRGQLNTEAFF.